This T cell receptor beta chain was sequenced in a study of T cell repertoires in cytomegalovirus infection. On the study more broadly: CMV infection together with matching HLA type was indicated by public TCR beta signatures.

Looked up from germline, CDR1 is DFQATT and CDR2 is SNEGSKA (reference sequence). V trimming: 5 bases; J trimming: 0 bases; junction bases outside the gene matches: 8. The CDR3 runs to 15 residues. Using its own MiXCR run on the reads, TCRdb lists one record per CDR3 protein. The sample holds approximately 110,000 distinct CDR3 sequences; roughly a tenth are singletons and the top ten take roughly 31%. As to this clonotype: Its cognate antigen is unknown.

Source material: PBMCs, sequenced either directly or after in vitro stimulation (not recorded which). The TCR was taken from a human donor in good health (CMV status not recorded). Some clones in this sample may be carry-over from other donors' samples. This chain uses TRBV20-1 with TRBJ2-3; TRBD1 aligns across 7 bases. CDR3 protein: CSAYPDRTSTDTQYF. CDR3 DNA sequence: TGCAGTGCTTACCCGGACAGGACGAGCACAGATACGCAGTATTTT.